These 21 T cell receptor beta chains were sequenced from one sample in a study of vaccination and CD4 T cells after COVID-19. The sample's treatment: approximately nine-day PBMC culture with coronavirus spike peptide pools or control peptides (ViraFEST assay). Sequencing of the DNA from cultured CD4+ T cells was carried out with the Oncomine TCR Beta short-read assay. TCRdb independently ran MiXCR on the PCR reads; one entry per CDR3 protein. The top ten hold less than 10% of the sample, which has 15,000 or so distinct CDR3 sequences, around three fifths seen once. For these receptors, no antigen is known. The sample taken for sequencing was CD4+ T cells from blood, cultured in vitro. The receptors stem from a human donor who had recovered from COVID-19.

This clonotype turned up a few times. CDR3: CASSDPTLRTYEQYF. In DNA form, the CDR3 reads TGTGCCAGCAGTGACCCTACTCTCCGCACCTACGAGCAGTACTTC. This chain uses TRBV6-4 with TRBJ2-7, with D hard to call. V lost 2 bases, J lost 2 bases, and 13 bases lay in between. Germline lookup yields CDR1 MRHNA and CDR2 SNTAGT. This CDR3 has 15 residues.

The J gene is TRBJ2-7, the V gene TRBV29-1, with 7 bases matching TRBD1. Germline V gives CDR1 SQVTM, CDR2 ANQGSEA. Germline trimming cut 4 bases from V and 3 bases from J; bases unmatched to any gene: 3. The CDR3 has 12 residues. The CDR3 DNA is TGCAGCGTTGTGGGACAGAGCTACGAGCAGTACTTC. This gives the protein CSVVGQSYEQYF.

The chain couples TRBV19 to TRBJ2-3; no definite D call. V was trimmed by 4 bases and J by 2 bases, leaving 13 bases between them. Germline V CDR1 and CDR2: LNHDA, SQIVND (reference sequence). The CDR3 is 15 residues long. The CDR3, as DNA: TGTGCCAGTAGTAGATCAGCGACCATCACAGATACGCAGTATTTT. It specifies CASSRSATITDTQYF.

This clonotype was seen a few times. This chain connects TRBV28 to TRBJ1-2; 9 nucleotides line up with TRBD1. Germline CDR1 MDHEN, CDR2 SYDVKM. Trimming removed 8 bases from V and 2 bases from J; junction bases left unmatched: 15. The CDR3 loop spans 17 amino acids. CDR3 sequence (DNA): TGTGCCAGCCATAGACCAACGTACGGACAGGGGAACTATGGCTACACCTTC. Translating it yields CASHRPTYGQGNYGYTF.

The CDR3 sequence: CAWGGALAYEQYF. The CDR3 DNA sequence: TGTGCCTGGGGCGGCGCACTAGCCTACGAGCAGTACTTC. The chain couples TRBV30 to TRBJ2-7; the D gene is possibly TRBD2 (5 bases). Trimming removed 5 bases at V and 2 bases at J, with 13 bases between. Germline V gives CDR1 GTSNPN, CDR2 SVGIG (reference sequence). This CDR3 contains 13 residues.

This chain's CDR3 is CASSGQPNTEAFF. The CDR3 DNA follows: TGTGCCAGCAGCGGACAGCCAAACACTGAAGCTTTCTTT. The rearrangement links TRBV7-3 to TRBJ1-1; D may be TRBD1 (6 bases). Germline V lookup: CDR1 SGHTA, CDR2 FQGTGA. Deletions cut 5 bases from V and 2 bases from J, with 9 bases between. This CDR3 has 13 residues.

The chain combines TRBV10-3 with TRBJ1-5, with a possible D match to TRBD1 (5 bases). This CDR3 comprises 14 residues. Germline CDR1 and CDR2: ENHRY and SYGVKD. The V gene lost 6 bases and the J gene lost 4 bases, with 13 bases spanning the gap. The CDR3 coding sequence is TGTGCCATCAGGGACGGACAACTAAATCAGCCCCAGCATTTT. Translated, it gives CAIRDGQLNQPQHF.

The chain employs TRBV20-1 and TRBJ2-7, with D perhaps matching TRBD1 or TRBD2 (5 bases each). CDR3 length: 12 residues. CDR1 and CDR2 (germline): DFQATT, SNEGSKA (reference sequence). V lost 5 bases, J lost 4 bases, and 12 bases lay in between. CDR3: CSARDGTYEQYF. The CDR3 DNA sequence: TGCAGTGCTCGGGACGGAACATACGAGCAGTACTTC.

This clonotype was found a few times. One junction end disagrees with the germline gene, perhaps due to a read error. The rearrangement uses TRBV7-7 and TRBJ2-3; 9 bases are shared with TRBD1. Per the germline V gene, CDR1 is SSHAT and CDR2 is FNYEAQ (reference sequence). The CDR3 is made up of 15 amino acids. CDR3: CASSSGQGFADTQYF. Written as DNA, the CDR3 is TGTGCTAGCAGCTCCGGACAGGGGTTCGCAGATACGCAGTATTTT.

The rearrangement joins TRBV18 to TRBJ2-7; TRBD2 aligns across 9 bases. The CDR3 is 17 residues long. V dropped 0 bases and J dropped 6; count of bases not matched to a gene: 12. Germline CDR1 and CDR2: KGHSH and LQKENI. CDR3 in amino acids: CASSPPVTPGLASEQYF. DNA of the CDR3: TGTGCCAGCTCACCACCGGTCACACCGGGACTAGCATCCGAGCAGTACTTC.

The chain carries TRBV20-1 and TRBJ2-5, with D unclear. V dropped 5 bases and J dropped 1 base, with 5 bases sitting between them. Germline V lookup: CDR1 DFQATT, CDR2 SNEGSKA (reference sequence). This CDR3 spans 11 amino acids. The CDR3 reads CSALSQETQYF. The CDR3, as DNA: TGCAGTGCTTTATCCCAAGAGACCCAGTACTTC.

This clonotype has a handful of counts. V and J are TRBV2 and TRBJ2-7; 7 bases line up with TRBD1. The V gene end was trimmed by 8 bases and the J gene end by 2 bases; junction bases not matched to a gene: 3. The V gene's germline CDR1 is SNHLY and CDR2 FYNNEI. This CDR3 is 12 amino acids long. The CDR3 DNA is TGTGCCAGCTTTACAGGGGCCTACGAGCAGTACTTC. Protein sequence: CASFTGAYEQYF.

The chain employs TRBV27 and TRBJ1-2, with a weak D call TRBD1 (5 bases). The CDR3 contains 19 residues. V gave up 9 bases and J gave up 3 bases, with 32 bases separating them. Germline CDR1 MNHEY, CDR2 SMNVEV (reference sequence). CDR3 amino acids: CARQYLPHYRKEWYYGYTF. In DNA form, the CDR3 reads TGTGCCAGACAATACCTACCTCACTACAGGAAGGAATGGTACTATGGCTACACCTTC.

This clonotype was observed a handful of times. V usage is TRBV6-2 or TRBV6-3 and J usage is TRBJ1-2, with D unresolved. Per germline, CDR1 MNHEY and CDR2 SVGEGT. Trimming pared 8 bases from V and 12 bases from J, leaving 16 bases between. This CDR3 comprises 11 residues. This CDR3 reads CASRPSASHTF. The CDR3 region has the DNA TGTGCCAGCCGCCCGTCGGCCAGCCACACCTTC.

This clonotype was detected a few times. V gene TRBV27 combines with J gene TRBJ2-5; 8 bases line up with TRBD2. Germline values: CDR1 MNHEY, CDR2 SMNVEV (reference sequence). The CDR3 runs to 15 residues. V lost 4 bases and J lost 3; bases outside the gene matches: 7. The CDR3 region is CASSSGGAGEETQYF. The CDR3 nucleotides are TGTGCCAGCAGTTCGGGGGGGGCGGGAGAAGAGACCCAGTACTTC.

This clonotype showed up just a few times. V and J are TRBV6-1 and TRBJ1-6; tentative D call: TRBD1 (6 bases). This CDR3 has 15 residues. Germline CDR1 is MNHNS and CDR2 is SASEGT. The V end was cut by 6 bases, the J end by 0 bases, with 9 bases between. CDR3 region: CASRQGNSYNSPLHF. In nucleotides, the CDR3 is TGTGCCAGCAGACAGGGCAACTCCTATAATTCACCCCTCCACTTT.

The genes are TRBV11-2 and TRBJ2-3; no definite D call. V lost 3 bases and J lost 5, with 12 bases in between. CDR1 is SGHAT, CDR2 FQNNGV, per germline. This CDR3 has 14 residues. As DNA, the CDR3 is TGTGCCAGCAGCTTTTTTGATTCCGGAGATACGCAGTATTTT. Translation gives CASSFFDSGDTQYF.

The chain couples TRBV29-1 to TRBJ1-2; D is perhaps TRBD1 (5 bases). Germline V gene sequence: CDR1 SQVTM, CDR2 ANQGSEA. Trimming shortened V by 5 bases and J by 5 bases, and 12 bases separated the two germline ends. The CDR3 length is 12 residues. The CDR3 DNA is TGCAGCGTTCAACCCCGGACATATGGCTACACCTTC. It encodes CSVQPRTYGYTF.

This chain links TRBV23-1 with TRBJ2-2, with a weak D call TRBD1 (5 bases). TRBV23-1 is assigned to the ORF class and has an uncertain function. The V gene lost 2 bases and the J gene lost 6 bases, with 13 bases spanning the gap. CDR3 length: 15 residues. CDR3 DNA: TGCGCCAGCAGTCAACCGCCTAGACAGCCCGGGGAGCTGTTTTTT. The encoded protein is CASSQPPRQPGELFF.

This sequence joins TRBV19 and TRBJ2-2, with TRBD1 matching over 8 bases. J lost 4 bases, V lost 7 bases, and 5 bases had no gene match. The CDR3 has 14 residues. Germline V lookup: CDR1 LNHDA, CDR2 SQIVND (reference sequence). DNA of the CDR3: TGTGCCAGTACTTCACAGGGGGGCACCGGGGAGCTGTTTTTT. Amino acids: CASTSQGGTGELFF. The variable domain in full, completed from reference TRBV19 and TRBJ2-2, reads DGGITQSPKYLFRKEGQNVTLSCEQNLNHDAMYWYRQDPGQGLRLIYYSQIVNDFQKGDIAEGYSVSREKKESFPLTVTSAQKNPTAFYLCASTSQGGTGELFFGEGSRLTVL.

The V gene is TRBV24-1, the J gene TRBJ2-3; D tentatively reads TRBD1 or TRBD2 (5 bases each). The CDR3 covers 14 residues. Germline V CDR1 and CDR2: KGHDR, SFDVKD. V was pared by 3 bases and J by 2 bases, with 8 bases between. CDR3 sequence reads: CATSDPGTTDTQYF. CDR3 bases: TGTGCCACCAGTGATCCCGGGACCACAGATACGCAGTATTTT.